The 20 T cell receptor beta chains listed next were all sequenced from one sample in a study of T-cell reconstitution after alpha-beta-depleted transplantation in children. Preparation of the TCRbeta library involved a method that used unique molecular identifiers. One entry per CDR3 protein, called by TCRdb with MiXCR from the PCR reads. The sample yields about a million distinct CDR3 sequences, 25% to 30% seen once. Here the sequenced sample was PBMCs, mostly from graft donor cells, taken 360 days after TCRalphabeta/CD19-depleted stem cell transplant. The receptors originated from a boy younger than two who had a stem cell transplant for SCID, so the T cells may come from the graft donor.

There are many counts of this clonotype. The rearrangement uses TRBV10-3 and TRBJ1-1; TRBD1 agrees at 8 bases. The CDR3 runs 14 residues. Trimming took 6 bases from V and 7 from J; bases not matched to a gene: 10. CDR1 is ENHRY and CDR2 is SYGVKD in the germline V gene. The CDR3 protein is CAIRQTGETGEAFF. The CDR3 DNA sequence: TGTGCCATCAGGCAGACAGGGGAGACAGGTGAAGCTTTCTTT.

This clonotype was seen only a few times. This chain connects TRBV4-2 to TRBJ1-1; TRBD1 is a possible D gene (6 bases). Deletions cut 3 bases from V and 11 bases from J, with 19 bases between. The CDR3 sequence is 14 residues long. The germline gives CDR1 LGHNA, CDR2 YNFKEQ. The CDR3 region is CASSQEGGALGAFF. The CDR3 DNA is TGTGCCAGCAGCCAGGAAGGGGGGGCCCTGGGGGCTTTCTTT.

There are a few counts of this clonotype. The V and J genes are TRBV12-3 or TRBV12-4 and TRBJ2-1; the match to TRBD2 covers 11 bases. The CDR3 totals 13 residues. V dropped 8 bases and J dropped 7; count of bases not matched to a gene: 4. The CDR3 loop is CASLAGGSNEQFF. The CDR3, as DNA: TGTGCCAGCCTAGCGGGGGGTAGTAATGAGCAGTTCTTC.

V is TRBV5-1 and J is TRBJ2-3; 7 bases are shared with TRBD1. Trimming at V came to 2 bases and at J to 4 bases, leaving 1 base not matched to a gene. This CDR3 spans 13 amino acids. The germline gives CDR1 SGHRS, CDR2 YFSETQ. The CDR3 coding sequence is TGCGCCAGCAGCTTTCAGGGGGCAGATACGCAGTATTTT. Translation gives CASSFQGADTQYF.

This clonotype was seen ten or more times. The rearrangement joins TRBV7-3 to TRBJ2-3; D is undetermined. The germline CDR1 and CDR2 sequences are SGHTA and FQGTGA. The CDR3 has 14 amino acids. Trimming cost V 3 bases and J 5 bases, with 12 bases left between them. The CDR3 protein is CASSLGGSVDTQYF. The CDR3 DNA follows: TGTGCCAGCAGCTTGGGCGGTTCAGTAGATACGCAGTATTTT.

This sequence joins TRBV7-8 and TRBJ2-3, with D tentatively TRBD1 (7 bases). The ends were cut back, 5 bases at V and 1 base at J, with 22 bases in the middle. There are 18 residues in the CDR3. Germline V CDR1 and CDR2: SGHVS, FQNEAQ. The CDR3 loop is CASSPRGRGVIGTDTQYF. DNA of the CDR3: TGTGCCAGCAGCCCAAGGGGGCGGGGCGTAATCGGCACAGATACGCAGTATTTT.

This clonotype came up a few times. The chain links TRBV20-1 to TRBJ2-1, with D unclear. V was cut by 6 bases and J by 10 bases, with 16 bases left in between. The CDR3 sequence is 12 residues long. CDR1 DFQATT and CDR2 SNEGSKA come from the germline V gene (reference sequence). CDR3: CSARGSLPEQFF. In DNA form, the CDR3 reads TGCAGTGCCCGAGGCTCCTTACCCGAGCAGTTCTTC.

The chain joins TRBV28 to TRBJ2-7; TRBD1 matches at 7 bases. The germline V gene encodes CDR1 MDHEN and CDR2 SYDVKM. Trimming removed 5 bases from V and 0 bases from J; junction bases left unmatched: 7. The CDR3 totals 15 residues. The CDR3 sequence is CASSQRDRASYEQYF. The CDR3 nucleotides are TGTGCCAGCAGTCAAAGGGACAGAGCCTCCTACGAGCAGTACTTC.

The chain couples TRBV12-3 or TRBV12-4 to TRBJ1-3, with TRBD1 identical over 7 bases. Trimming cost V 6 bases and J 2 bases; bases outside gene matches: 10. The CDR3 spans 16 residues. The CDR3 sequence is CASSDLQGTTGNTIYF. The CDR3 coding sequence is TGTGCCAGCAGCGATTTACAGGGGACTACTGGAAACACCATATATTTT.

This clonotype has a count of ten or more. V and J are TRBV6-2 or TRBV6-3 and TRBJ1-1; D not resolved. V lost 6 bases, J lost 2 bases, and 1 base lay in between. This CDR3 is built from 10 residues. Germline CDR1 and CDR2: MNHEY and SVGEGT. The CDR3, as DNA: TGTGCCAGCAGCAACACTGAAGCTTTCTTT. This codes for CASSNTEAFF.

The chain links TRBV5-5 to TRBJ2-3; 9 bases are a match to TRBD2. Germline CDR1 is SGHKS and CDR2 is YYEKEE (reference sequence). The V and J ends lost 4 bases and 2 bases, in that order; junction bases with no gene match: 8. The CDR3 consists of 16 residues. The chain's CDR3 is CASSPWASGNTDTQYF. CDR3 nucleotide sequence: TGTGCCAGCAGCCCCTGGGCTAGCGGGAACACAGATACGCAGTATTTT. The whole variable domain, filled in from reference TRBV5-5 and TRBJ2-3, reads DAGVTQSPTHLIKTRGQQVTLRCSPISGHKSVSWYQQVLGQGPQFIFQYYEKEERGRGNFPDRFSARQFPNYSSELNVNALLLGDSALYLCASSPWASGNTDTQYFGPGTRLTVL.

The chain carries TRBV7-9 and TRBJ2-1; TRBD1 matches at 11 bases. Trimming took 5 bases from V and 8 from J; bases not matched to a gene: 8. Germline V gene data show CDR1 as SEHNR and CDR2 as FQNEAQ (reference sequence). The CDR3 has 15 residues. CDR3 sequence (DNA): TGTGCCAGCAGCCCTCGGGACAGGGGGAAGGATGAGCAGTTCTTC. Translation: CASSPRDRGKDEQFF.

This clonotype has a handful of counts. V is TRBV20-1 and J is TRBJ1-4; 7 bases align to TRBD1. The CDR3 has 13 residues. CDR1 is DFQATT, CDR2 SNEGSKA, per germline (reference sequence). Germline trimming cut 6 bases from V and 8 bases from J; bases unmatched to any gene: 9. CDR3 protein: CSAEDREREKLFF. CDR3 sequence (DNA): TGCAGTGCAGAAGACAGGGAGAGAGAAAAACTGTTTTTT.

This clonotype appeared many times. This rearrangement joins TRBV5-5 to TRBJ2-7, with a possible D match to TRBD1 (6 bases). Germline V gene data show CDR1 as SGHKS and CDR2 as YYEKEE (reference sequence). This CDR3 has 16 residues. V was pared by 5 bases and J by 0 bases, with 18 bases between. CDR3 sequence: CASSSAPGTSSYEQYF. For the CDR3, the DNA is TGTGCCAGCAGTTCGGCCCCTGGGACATCCTCCTACGAGCAGTACTTC.

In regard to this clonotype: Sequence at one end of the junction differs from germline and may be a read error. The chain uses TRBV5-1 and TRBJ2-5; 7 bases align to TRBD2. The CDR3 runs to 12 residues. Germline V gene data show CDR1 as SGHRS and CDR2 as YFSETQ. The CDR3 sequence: CASSLGVGLVFF. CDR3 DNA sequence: TGCGCCAGCAGCTTGGGAGTCGGACTAGTGTTCTTC.

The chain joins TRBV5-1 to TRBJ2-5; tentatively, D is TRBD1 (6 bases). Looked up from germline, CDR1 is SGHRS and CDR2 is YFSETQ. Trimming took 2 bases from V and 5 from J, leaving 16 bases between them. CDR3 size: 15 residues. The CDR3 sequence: CASSFDNRAGETQYF. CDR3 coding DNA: TGCGCCAGCAGCTTCGACAACAGGGCCGGGGAGACCCAGTACTTC.

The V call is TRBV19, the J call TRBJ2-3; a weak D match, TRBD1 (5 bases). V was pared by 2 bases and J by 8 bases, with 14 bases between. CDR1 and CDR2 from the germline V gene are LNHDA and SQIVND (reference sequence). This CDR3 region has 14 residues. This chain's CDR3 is CASSISQGFPTQYF. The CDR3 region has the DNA TGTGCCAGTAGTATATCCCAGGGATTCCCTACGCAGTATTTT.

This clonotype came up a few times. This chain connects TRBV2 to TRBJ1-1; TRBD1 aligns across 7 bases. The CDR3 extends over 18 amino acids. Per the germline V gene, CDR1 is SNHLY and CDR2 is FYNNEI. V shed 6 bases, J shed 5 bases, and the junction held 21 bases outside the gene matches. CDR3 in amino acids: CASRSRTGLYPSRTEAFF. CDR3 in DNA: TGTGCCAGCAGGAGCCGGACAGGTTTATATCCTTCGAGGACTGAAGCTTTCTTT.

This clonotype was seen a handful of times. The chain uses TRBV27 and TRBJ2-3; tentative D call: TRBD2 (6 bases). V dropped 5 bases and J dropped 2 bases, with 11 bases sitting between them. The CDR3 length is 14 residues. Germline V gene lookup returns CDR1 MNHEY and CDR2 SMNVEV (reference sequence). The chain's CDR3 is CASSLSGHTDTQYF. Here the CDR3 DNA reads TGTGCCAGCAGTCTCAGCGGGCACACAGATACGCAGTATTTT.

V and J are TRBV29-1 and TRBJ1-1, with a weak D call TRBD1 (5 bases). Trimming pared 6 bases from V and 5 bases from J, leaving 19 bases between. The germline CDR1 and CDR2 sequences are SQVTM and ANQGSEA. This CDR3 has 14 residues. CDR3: CSVRKGGGNTEAFF. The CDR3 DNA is TGCAGCGTCAGGAAGGGCGGGGGGAATACTGAAGCTTTCTTT.